This T cell receptor beta chain originates from a study of T cell responses to AZD1222 COVID-19 vaccine (dated by TCRdb to the early 2020s). Looking at the study overall: AZD1222 recipients given second doses at about 4 weeks or at about 12 weeks were pooled, since spike-specific TCR depth and breadth were not found to differ between the two schedules. TCR sequencing was performed for 233 trial participants, of whom some 200 were given two doses of AZD1222 and some 26 were given two doses of MenACWY control vaccine. Enrollment into the trials was organized by age into subgroups of 18-55, 56-69 and 70-plus years, and those subgroups contained around 150, 28 and 57 TCR-sequenced participants, respectively.

The CDR3 regions of human TCRbeta chains were analyzed by immunosequencing. As for how the authors treated the data: Repertoire TCRs were checked for matches against a reference library of SARS-CoV-2-specific TCRs that had been generated using the MIRA antigen-specificity platform. Breadth was defined as the fraction of unique TCRs that were SARS-CoV-2-associated, and depth was defined as the fraction of total T cells that were SARS-CoV-2-associated. Using the MIRA data, each spike-specific TCR was mapped to the spike region that the TCR reacts to and placed in a CD4 or CD8 class. Log10-transformed breadth and depth values were compared by one-way ANOVA with Sidak's multiple comparisons tests. In TCRdb, the immuneACCESS table is reduced to in-frame sequences with V and J assigned. These tables do not hold every clone; where another copy was compared, an unresolved V gene accounts for under half, and the others remain unexplained. That table furnishes V, J and clone size, whereas the DNA furnished D and trimming. Present in this sample are around 120,000 clones, roughly 90% of which were seen just once. The ten biggest clones cover 0.9% to 1.2% of the sample.

This specimen's time point label, interpreted: baseline before first vaccination. Samples from vaccinated people were obtained from the UK trials COV001 and COV002, which included a single-blind randomized controlled phase 2/3 trial of AZD1222 (ChAdOx1 nCoV-19) in healthy adults. For TCRbeta chain sequencing, PBMC samples were collected from trial participants at day 0 and at day 28 after the second dose. Results the study describes overall, beyond this receptor: The 56-69-year group was small, and its depth increase did not reach significance, likely because of low power. CD4 TCRs associated with the vaccine covered the entire spike protein, and the dominant responses were in regions 160-218 and 743-854. Because no day 14 peak-response samples were available, the repertoires could be characterized only after the peak T cell response. Participants were mostly white British and included more females than males, and it was suggested by the authors that clonal diversity may have been underestimated. After two AZD1222 doses, spike-specific TCR breadth and depth were significantly higher than at day 0 and than in MenACWY recipients. Reportedly, almost half of the unique spike-specific TCRs recognized epitopes lying outside the regions that are mutated in the B.1.351 and B.1.1.7 variants. Conclusions about previously exposed vaccinees are limited because only a handful of AZD1222 recipients were SARS-CoV-2 seropositive at baseline.

About this clone: What antigen it recognizes has not been identified. Base qualities are missing; no much larger clone stands one base away.

The CDR3 measures 13 amino acids from cysteine to phenylalanine. Of the read, only the CDR3 DNA is kept; its 39 bases are in frame from base 1. From a lookup of the germline V gene, CDR1 and CDR2 are SGHRS and YFSETQ. V sheds 4 bases and J sheds 7 bases, leaving 12 bases between their ends. This TCR came from an adult in good health. The starting material was peripheral blood, obtained on day 0 of AZD1222 vaccination. The chain is assembled from TRBV5-1 and TRBJ1-5; no D segment can be confidently identified. CDR3 protein: CASSREGGQPQHF. The DNA sequence reads TGCGCCAGCAGCCGAGAGGGCGGGCAGCCCCAGCATTTT.